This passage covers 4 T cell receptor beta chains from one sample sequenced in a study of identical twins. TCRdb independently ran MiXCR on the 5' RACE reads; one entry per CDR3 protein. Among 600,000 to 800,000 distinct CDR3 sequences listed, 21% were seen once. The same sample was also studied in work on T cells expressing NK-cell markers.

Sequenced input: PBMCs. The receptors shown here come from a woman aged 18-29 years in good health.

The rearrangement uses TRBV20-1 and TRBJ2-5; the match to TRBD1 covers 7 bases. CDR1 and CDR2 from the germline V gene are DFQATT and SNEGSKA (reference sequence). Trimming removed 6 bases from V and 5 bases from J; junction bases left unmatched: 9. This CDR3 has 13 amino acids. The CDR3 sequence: CSAGDSWKETQYF. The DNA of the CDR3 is TGCAGTGCGGGGGACAGCTGGAAGGAGACCCAGTACTTC.

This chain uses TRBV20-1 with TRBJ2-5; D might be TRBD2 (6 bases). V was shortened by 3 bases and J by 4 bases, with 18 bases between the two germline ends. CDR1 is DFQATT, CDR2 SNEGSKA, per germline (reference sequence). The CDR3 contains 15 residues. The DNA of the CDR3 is TGCAGTGCTAGGTATTGGACTACCAACCGAGAGACCCAGTACTTC. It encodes CSARYWTTNRETQYF.

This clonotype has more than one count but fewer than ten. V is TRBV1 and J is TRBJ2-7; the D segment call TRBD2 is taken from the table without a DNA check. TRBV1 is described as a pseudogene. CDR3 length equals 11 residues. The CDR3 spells CTSSFSGSALF. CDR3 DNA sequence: TGCACCAGCAGCTTTAGCGGGAGCGCTCTCTTC.

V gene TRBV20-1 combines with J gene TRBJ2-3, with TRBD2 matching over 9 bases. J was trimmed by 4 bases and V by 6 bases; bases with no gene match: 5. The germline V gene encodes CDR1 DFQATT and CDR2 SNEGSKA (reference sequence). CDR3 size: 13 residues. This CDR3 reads CSAPGLASDTQYF. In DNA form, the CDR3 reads TGCAGTGCCCCGGGACTAGCATCAGATACGCAGTATTTT.